The source of this T cell receptor (beta chain) is a study of blood T cell repertoires in COVID-19. About the research overall: Samples came from the United States, Italy and Spain, spanning acute and convalescent COVID-19. PBMCs, B-cell-depleted T cells, or T cells provided the cDNA or gDNA that made up the material.

This CDR3 region has 16 residues. Germline trimming cut 4 bases from V and 1 base from J; bases unmatched to any gene: 2. Germline-derived CDR1 and CDR2 are LGHNA and YSLEER. The authors' processing: Reference gene primer amplification yielded estimated nucleated cell counts. Sequenced by immunoSEQ multiplex PCR; TCRdb stores in-frame clones only, minus some. Clonal size and the V and J genes are those of that table, whereas D and trimming came from the DNA. This table has around 43,000 clones, 80% to 90% appearing once. The sequenced sample consisted of peripheral blood. The TCR originated in a woman between 65 and 79 years old with acute or convalescent COVID-19. The chain employs TRBV4-3 and TRBJ2-2, with 11 bases identical to TRBD2. In nucleotides, the CDR3 is TGCGCCAGCAGCCGGGGGACTAGCGGGAACACCGGGGAGCTGTTTTTT. Residues: CASSRGTSGNTGELFF.